This is a list of T cell receptor beta chains from one sample in a study of cytotoxic CD8 clonotypes in ibrutinib-treated CLL. The table came from immunoSEQ multiplex PCR; TCRdb's copy has only in-frame clones and leaves some out. The profile covers about 270,000 clones, with 65% to 85% appearing a single time and roughly 6% taken by the ten largest. The input for sequencing was PBMCs, taken at disease progression, from a patient treated with ibrutinib. The receptor set was obtained from a human donor with chronic lymphocytic leukemia. Both conserved end residues are part of each CDR3. The D gene is left open where the match is weak. Clone size is shown for a subset of rows, as once, few, many or a class of expanded clone.

j_call cdr3_length clone_size d_call v_call cdr3_aa cdr3_nt
TRBJ2-7 14 . TRBD1 TRBV19 CASSRGTGTYEQYF TGTGCCAGTAGTAGAGGGACAGGAACCTACGAGCAGTACTTC
TRBJ2-3 14 . TRBD2 TRBV6-5 CASSRGILADTQYF TGTGCCAGCAGTCGAGGGATACTAGCGGATACGCAGTATTTT
TRBJ2-3 14 . . TRBV7-9 CASSLAGYTDTQYF TGTGCCAGCAGCTTAGCGGGCTACACAGATACGCAGTATTTT
TRBJ2-7 12 . TRBD1 TRBV29-1 CSGTGPRGEQYF TGCAGCGGGACAGGGCCCAGAGGGGAGCAGTACTTC
TRBJ2-7 15 . TRBD2 TRBV5-1 CASSLEVAGKYEQYF TGCGCCAGCAGCTTGGAGGTAGCGGGCAAGTACGAGCAGTACTTC
TRBJ2-7 17 . TRBD2 TRBV15 CATSKGLAGVIPYEQYF TGTGCCACCAGCAAGGGACTAGCGGGAGTGATTCCCTACGAGCAGTACTTC
TRBJ1-6 16 . TRBD1 TRBV4-1 CASSQEQGFYNSPLHF TGCGCCAGCAGCCAAGAACAGGGGTTCTATAATTCACCCCTCCACTTT
TRBJ2-7 14 . . TRBV15 CATSRVTDDYEQYF TGTGCCACCAGCAGAGTTACAGACGACTACGAGCAGTACTTC
TRBJ1-5 14 . . TRBV6-5 CASSPAGSNQPQHF TGTGCCAGCAGTCCAGCCGGGAGCAATCAGCCCCAGCATTTT
TRBJ1-5 14 few . TRBV18 CASSPRQGNQPQHF TGTGCCAGCTCACCACGGCAGGGCAATCAGCCCCAGCATTTT
TRBJ1-1 15 few . TRBV5-1 CASSLVGQARTEAFF TGCGCCAGCAGCTTGGTAGGGCAGGCGAGGACTGAAGCTTTCTTT
TRBJ2-7 16 . TRBD2 TRBV2 CASSVGTSGRPYEQYF TGTGCCAGCAGTGTCGGGACTAGCGGGAGGCCCTACGAGCAGTACTTC
TRBJ2-5 12 . . TRBV4-1 CASSQEGETQYF TGCGCCAGCAGCCAAGAAGGAGAGACCCAGTACTTC
TRBJ2-3 17 . TRBD2 TRBV15 CATTPTASGRPTDTQYF TGTGCCACCACCCCGACCGCTAGCGGGAGGCCCACAGATACGCAGTATTTT
TRBJ2-2 14 . . TRBV27 CASSLLQGFGELFF TGTGCCAGCAGTTTACTACAGGGTTTCGGGGAGCTGTTTTTT
TRBJ2-5 13 . . TRBV18 CASSSRYGETQYF TGTGCCAGCTCCTCCAGGTACGGGGAGACCCAGTACTTC
TRBJ2-1 15 . TRBD2 TRBV5-1 CASSPGLGSYNEQFF TGCGCCAGCAGCCCGGGACTAGGGAGCTACAATGAGCAGTTCTTC
TRBJ2-7 16 few TRBD1 TRBV2 CASSEWEQGADYEQYF TGTGCCAGCAGTGAATGGGAACAGGGGGCCGACTACGAGCAGTACTTC
TRBJ1-2 13 . TRBD1 TRBV4-2 CASSQGDRAGYTF TGTGCCAGCAGCCAAGGGGACAGGGCTGGCTACACCTTC
TRBJ1-5 18 . . TRBV2 CASNPLQRGGQEHQPQHF TGTGCCAGCAACCCACTACAGAGAGGAGGCCAGGAGCATCAGCCCCAGCATTTT
TRBJ2-1 13 . . TRBV18 CASSVSRQNEQFF TGTGCCAGCTCAGTCTCCCGGCAAAATGAGCAGTTCTTC
TRBJ2-3 16 . TRBD2 TRBV5-8 CASATWAAGGTDTQYF TGTGCCAGCGCAACCTGGGCGGCGGGAGGTACAGATACGCAGTATTTT
TRBJ2-7 16 . . TRBV7-9 CASSYHAGTPYYEQYF TGTGCCAGCAGTTATCACGCCGGGACTCCGTACTACGAGCAGTACTTC
TRBJ2-4 11 . . TRBV20-1 CSAFLGPIQYF TGCAGTGCTTTTCTAGGACCCATTCAGTACTTC
TRBJ2-1 18 . TRBD2 TRBV4-1 CASSPTSPARGAPGEQFF TGCGCCAGCAGCCCAACCAGCCCAGCGCGGGGGGCCCCTGGAGAGCAGTTCTTC
TRBJ1-1 11 . . TRBV6-6 CATQRNTEAFF TGTGCCACACAGAGGAACACTGAAGCTTTCTTT
TRBJ2-3 14 . . TRBV19 CASSHSFGGDTQYF TGTGCCAGTAGCCATAGTTTTGGGGGAGATACGCAGTATTTT
TRBJ2-5 15 . . TRBV19 CASSITGPRTETQYF TGTGCCAGTAGTATTACCGGGCCGAGAACGGAGACCCAGTACTTC
TRBJ2-7 14 . . TRBV4-1 CASSKTGTGYEQYF TGCGCCAGCAGCAAGACCGGGACTGGCTACGAGCAGTACTTC